The 27 T cell receptor beta chains listed next were all sequenced from one sample in a study of CD8 T cells in Susac syndrome. Random hexamers were used to reverse transcribe an amount of roughly 0.5 to 1 ug RNA. TCRdb re-derived calls from the immunoSEQ multiplex PCR reads in MiXCR, one entry per CDR3 protein. The table records a few hundred thousand distinct CDR3 sequences, 90% to 95% of them present only once. Input material: CD4+ T cells from PBMCs. The receptors were gathered from a human donor with multiple sclerosis.

The table lists this clonotype with a few counts. This chain's CDR3 is CASSLGGTREETQYF. The CDR3 nucleotides are TGTGCCAGCAGCTTGGGAGGGACTCGGGAAGAGACCCAGTACTTC. This chain joins TRBV11-2 and TRBJ2-5, with TRBD2 identical over 7 bases. Germline CDR1 and CDR2: SGHAT and FQNNGV. The length of the CDR3 is 15 residues. Germline trimming cut 3 bases from V and 3 bases from J; bases unmatched to any gene: 7.

The V and J genes are TRBV5-1 and TRBJ2-2, with 9 bases identical to TRBD1. This CDR3 region has 17 residues. The germline V gene encodes CDR1 SGHRS and CDR2 YFSETQ. V dropped 4 bases and J dropped 1; count of bases not matched to a gene: 8. CDR3 loop: CASSVRPGQGNTGELFF. The CDR3 DNA reads TGCGCCAGCAGCGTAAGACCGGGACAGGGGAACACCGGGGAGCTGTTTTTT.

This clonotype was seen just once. The chain links TRBV29-1 to TRBJ2-2, with D tentatively TRBD2 (5 bases). Between the trimmed V and J ends, which lost 7 bases and 0 bases, there was a span of 12 bases. The CDR3 has 14 residues. Germline V gene lookup returns CDR1 SQVTM and CDR2 ANQGSEA. The chain's CDR3 is CSAPAVTNTGELFF. In DNA, the CDR3 is TGCAGCGCCCCAGCGGTAACGAACACCGGGGAGCTGTTTTTT.

The chain recombines TRBV29-1 with TRBJ2-7, with TRBD1 identical over 7 bases. V shed 6 bases and J 3 bases; nucleotides not matched to a gene: 14. Germline CDR1 reads SQVTM; CDR2 reads ANQGSEA. The CDR3 loop spans 15 amino acids. As DNA, the CDR3 is TGCAGCGTGAAGAAGGGGGCAGAAATTTACTACGAGCAGTACTTC. The encoded protein is CSVKKGAEIYYEQYF.

This rearrangement joins TRBV30 to TRBJ2-3, with D perhaps TRBD1 or TRBD2 (6 bases each). Germline lookup yields CDR1 GTSNPN and CDR2 SVGIG (reference sequence). The germline V and J ends were trimmed by 3 bases and 3 bases, with 16 bases remaining between them. The CDR3 is made up of 15 amino acids. This chain's CDR3 is CAWRDGGMGTDTQYF. DNA for the CDR3: TGTGCCTGGAGGGACGGGGGCATGGGAACAGATACGCAGTATTTT.

V usage is TRBV10-2 and J usage is TRBJ1-6; tentatively, D is TRBD1 (5 bases). This CDR3 is 14 amino acids long. Germline-derived CDR1 and CDR2 are WSHSY and SAAADI. V shed 4 bases and J shed 7 bases, with 11 bases lying between them. CDR3 sequence: CASSALGDNSPLHF. The CDR3 DNA reads TGCGCCAGCAGTGCACTAGGGGACAATTCACCCCTCCACTTT.

The rearrangement joins TRBV7-8 to TRBJ2-4; possibly TRBD1 for D (7 bases). This CDR3 has 16 amino acids. With 4 bases removed from V and 6 bases from J, the gap between germline ends came to 19 bases. Germline V gives CDR1 SGHVS, CDR2 FQNEAQ. This CDR3 is CASSYTGQVGGNIQYF. The CDR3 region has the DNA TGTGCCAGCAGCTATACCGGACAGGTGGGGGGAAACATTCAGTACTTC.

This chain uses TRBV6-6 with TRBJ1-5; D possibly corresponds to TRBD1 (5 bases). Germline V gives CDR1 MNHNY, CDR2 SVGAGI (reference sequence). The V gene lost 5 bases and the J gene lost 3 bases, with 14 bases spanning the gap. This CDR3 region has 15 residues. For the CDR3, the DNA is TGTGCCAGCAGTAGACAGTCCGGGGACAATCAGCCCCAGCATTTT. It specifies CASSRQSGDNQPQHF.

The chain recombines TRBV15 with TRBJ2-7; TRBD2 agrees at 16 bases. The CDR3 has 23 amino acids. Germline CDR1 and CDR2: LNHNV and YYDKDF (reference sequence). The V and J ends lost 2 bases and 2 bases, in that order; junction bases with no gene match: 21. The CDR3: CATSRQLRGPGLAGGAVTYEQYF. The CDR3 nucleotides are TGTGCCACCAGCAGACAACTCAGGGGGCCGGGACTAGCGGGGGGGGCAGTAACCTACGAGCAGTACTTC.

The chain is built from TRBV20-1 and TRBJ1-5; 9 nucleotides align to TRBD1. Germline CDR1 DFQATT, CDR2 SNEGSKA (reference sequence). The CDR3 runs 16 residues. J gave up 4 bases and V 4 bases, and 11 bases lay outside the gene matches. The chain's CDR3 is CSATILGQGRNQPQHF. The CDR3 DNA follows: TGCAGTGCTACGATTCTTGGACAGGGGAGGAATCAGCCCCAGCATTTT.

The chain is built from TRBV19 and TRBJ2-1; the match to TRBD2 covers 16 bases. The CDR3 extends over 19 amino acids. Germline CDR1 is LNHDA and CDR2 is SQIVND (reference sequence). The J segment lost 4 bases and the V segment lost 9 bases, leaving 15 bases of the junction unmatched. CDR3 DNA: TGTGCCAGCCAACGAAGGGGACTAGCGGGAGGGCGTCGGTACAATGAGCAGTTCTTC. Its translation: CASQRRGLAGGRRYNEQFF.

The table lists this clonotype with a few counts. V usage is TRBV11-2 and J usage is TRBJ2-7, with D possibly matching TRBD2 (6 bases). The V gene's germline CDR1 is SGHAT and CDR2 FQNNGV. V dropped 4 bases and J dropped 3 bases, with 13 bases sitting between them. The CDR3 extends over 14 amino acids. The CDR3 DNA reads as TGTGCCAGCAGCTCTGGGCGGGGTTTCTACGAGCAGTACTTC. It codes for CASSSGRGFYEQYF.

The chain recombines TRBV20-1 with TRBJ1-3; 8 nucleotides align to TRBD1. V shed 3 bases and J 2 bases; nucleotides not matched to a gene: 6. CDR3 length: 15 amino acids. Germline V gene lookup returns CDR1 DFQATT and CDR2 SNEGSKA (reference sequence). In DNA form, the CDR3 reads TGCAGTGCTAGTTCCAGGGGGCCTGCTGGAAACACCATATATTTT. It yields the protein CSASSRGPAGNTIYF.

The chain uses TRBV18 and TRBJ2-3; 12 bases fit TRBD1. The ends lost 6 bases at V and 3 bases at J; junction bases unmatched: 13. The CDR3 spans 18 residues. Germline CDR1 is KGHSH and CDR2 is LQKENI. The DNA for the CDR3 is TGTGCCAGCTCCCGAGGGACAGGGGGCTCTTTGGTGACAGATACGCAGTATTTT. The encoded protein is CASSRGTGGSLVTDTQYF.

The genes are TRBV14 and TRBJ2-6, with 9 bases matching TRBD2. Germline assignment: CDR1 SGHDN and CDR2 FVKESK. The V gene end was trimmed by 0 bases and the J gene end by 4 bases; junction bases not matched to a gene: 10. This CDR3 is built from 19 residues. This CDR3 is CASSQEAWREGFGANVLTF. CDR3 DNA sequence: TGTGCCAGCAGCCAAGAGGCCTGGCGGGAGGGTTTCGGGGCCAACGTCCTGACTTTC.

The chain carries TRBV10-3 and TRBJ2-7; the match to TRBD2 covers 9 bases. V was pared by 10 bases and J by 3 bases, with 16 bases of the junction left unmatched. Germline CDR1 ENHRY, CDR2 SYGVKD. This CDR3 region has 16 residues. CDR3 region: CATRVTLAGTSYEQYF. CDR3 DNA: TGTGCCACCCGGGTTACGCTAGCGGGGACCAGCTACGAGCAGTACTTC.

The V gene is TRBV7-3, the J gene TRBJ2-5; 10 positions match TRBD1. V lost 7 bases and J lost 2; bases outside the gene matches: 10. The CDR3 covers 16 residues. Germline CDR1 is SGHTA and CDR2 is FQGTGA. The CDR3 sequence: CASTLWGTGEQETQYF. In DNA form, the CDR3 reads TGTGCCAGCACCCTATGGGGGACAGGGGAGCAAGAGACCCAGTACTTC.

The J gene is TRBJ2-7, the V gene TRBV4-1; 12 nucleotides line up with TRBD2. Germline V lookup: CDR1 MGHRA, CDR2 YSYEKL. With V trimmed by 4 bases and J by 12 bases, 13 bases remained unmatched. The CDR3 consists of 15 residues. The CDR3 protein is CASSLGLAGQGRRYF. The CDR3 DNA reads as TGCGCCAGCAGCCTGGGACTAGCGGGCCAAGGGCGACGGTACTTC.

This rearrangement joins TRBV9 to TRBJ2-1; 8 nucleotides align to TRBD2. There are 15 residues in the CDR3. The germline CDR1 and CDR2 sequences are SGDLS and YYNGEE. V was pared by 0 bases and J by 4 bases, with 3 bases of the junction left unmatched. CDR3: CASSVAGGPYNEQFF. The CDR3 region has the DNA TGTGCCAGCAGCGTAGCGGGAGGGCCGTACAATGAGCAGTTCTTC.

The chain recombines TRBV30 with TRBJ1-1; D is perhaps TRBD1 (6 bases). The CDR3 runs 14 residues. The V gene lost 4 bases and the J gene lost 4 bases, with 16 bases spanning the gap. Germline V gives CDR1 GTSNPN, CDR2 SVGIG (reference sequence). Here the CDR3 reads CAWTGQSKRTEAFF. CDR3 in DNA: TGTGCCTGGACCGGACAGTCTAAACGCACTGAAGCTTTCTTT.

The V call is TRBV7-3, the J call TRBJ2-4, with D perhaps TRBD1 or TRBD2 (5 bases each). This CDR3 contains 13 residues. Germline lookup yields CDR1 SGHTA and CDR2 FQGTGA. V was pared by 5 bases and J by 14 bases, with 19 bases between. In DNA, the CDR3 is TGTGCCAGCAGCGACCGGGCGACCGGGACCAAGTACTTC. It specifies CASSDRATGTKYF.

V is TRBV6-1 and J is TRBJ1-5, with D possibly being TRBD1 (6 bases). The germline V gene encodes CDR1 MNHNS and CDR2 SASEGT. V lost 5 bases and J lost 9, with 26 bases in between. This CDR3 has 17 residues. The CDR3 is CASSPISSDRRRGPQHF. CDR3 coding DNA: TGTGCCAGCAGTCCTATATCTAGTGACAGGAGGAGGGGGCCCCAGCATTTT.

The J gene is TRBJ1-2, the V gene TRBV6-1; 8 nucleotides match TRBD1. The J segment lost 3 bases and the V segment lost 4 bases, leaving 13 bases of the junction unmatched. This CDR3 comprises 17 residues. In germline, CDR1 is MNHNS, CDR2 SASEGT. CDR3 in amino acids: CASSGGTRQGRDYGYTF. For the CDR3, the DNA is TGTGCCAGCAGTGGAGGGACTCGACAGGGGAGGGACTATGGCTACACCTTC.

This chain connects TRBV5-1 to TRBJ2-2; possible D gene TRBD2, 7 bases. Trimming cost V 3 bases and J 4 bases, with 10 bases left between them. Germline loops: CDR1 SGHRS, CDR2 YFSETQ. This CDR3 region has 14 residues. The CDR3 spells CASSWGGGTGELFF. The CDR3 region has the DNA TGCGCCAGCAGCTGGGGAGGGGGCACCGGGGAGCTGTTTTTT.

J is TRBJ2-5 and V is TRBV5-1, with 7 positions matching TRBD2. Germline assignment: CDR1 SGHRS and CDR2 YFSETQ. V dropped 2 bases and J dropped 2; count of bases not matched to a gene: 6. The CDR3 is made up of 15 amino acids. CDR3 sequence (DNA): TGCGCCAGCAGCTTCCGCGGGACTACACAAGAGACCCAGTACTTC. It encodes CASSFRGTTQETQYF.

The chain combines TRBV19 with TRBJ2-1; D gene ambiguous. Germline assignment: CDR1 LNHDA and CDR2 SQIVND (reference sequence). This CDR3 is 12 amino acids long. Trimming left V 5 bases short and J 8 bases short, with 10 bases between. Written as DNA, the CDR3 is TGTGCCAGTAGTGTCCACATCGATGAGCAGTTCTTC. As protein: CASSVHIDEQFF.

The chain uses TRBV29-1 and TRBJ1-2; no firm D call. This CDR3 contains 12 residues. Germline CDR1 is SQVTM and CDR2 is ANQGSEA. V dropped 2 bases and J dropped 3 bases, with 7 bases sitting between them. CDR3 sequence: CSVESADYGYTF. CDR3 DNA: TGCAGCGTTGAAAGTGCGGACTATGGCTACACCTTC.